A single sample gave rise to the 11 T cell receptor beta chains below, sequenced in a study of blood T cell repertoires in COVID-19. The method was immunoSEQ multiplex PCR; TCRdb's version includes in-frame clones alone and lacks a portion of them. The sample contains roughly 300,000 clones, more than 70% of which appear only once. Sequenced material: peripheral blood. Receptors originate from a woman between 45 and 65 years old with acute or convalescent COVID-19.

This clone occurred once. An end of the junction does not agree with germline; a read error may underlie this. The genes are TRBV7-8 and TRBJ1-5, with D unclear. Germline V CDR1 and CDR2: SGHVS, FQNEAQ. CDR3 length equals 14 residues. The CDR3 DNA reads as TGTGCCAGCAGATTAGGCGGGTTCAATCAGCCCCAGCATTTT. It specifies CASRLGGFNQPQHF.

The rearrangement joins TRBV30 to TRBJ2-7; 7 nucleotides line up with TRBD1. V shed 3 bases, J shed 2 bases, and the junction held 4 bases outside the gene matches. Germline V gives CDR1 GTSNPN, CDR2 SVGIG (reference sequence). CDR3 length equals 13 residues. CDR3 in amino acids: CAWRRTGTYEQYF. The DNA of the CDR3 is TGTGCCTGGAGGAGGACAGGAACCTACGAGCAGTACTTC.

V and J are TRBV27 and TRBJ2-2; a weak D match, TRBD1 (5 bases). V lost 5 bases and J 6 bases, leaving 10 bases between the germline ends. Germline-derived CDR1 and CDR2 are MNHEY and SMNVEV (reference sequence). The CDR3 is 13 amino acids. The CDR3 DNA is TGTGCCAGCAGTCCCAGGGTTGCCGGGGAGCTGTTTTTT. It is translated as CASSPRVAGELFF.

The CDR3 spells CASSSGLNSNQPQHF. DNA of the CDR3: TGTGCCAGCAGCTCCGGACTCAATAGCAATCAGCCCCAGCATTTT. This chain uses TRBV7-9 with TRBJ1-5, with no clear D. V was cut by 4 bases and J by 0 bases, with 10 bases left in between. The CDR3 has 15 amino acids. Germline V gene sequence: CDR1 SEHNR, CDR2 FQNEAQ (reference sequence).

This sequence joins TRBV5-1 and TRBJ1-3; 9 bases fit TRBD1. V was clipped by 3 bases and J by 0 bases; unmatched bases: 4. The germline CDR1 and CDR2 sequences are SGHRS and YFSETQ. CDR3 length equals 16 residues. The CDR3 reads CASSYGTGSSGNTIYF. The CDR3 DNA follows: TGCGCCAGCAGCTACGGGACAGGGAGCTCTGGAAACACCATATATTTT.

This chain joins TRBV5-1 and TRBJ2-1, with TRBD2 as a possible D gene (6 bases). CDR3 length equals 14 residues. Germline CDR1 SGHRS, CDR2 YFSETQ. The ends were cut back, 2 bases at V and 1 base at J, with 7 bases in the middle. The chain's CDR3 is CASSFSGSYNEQFF. CDR3 DNA: TGCGCCAGCAGCTTTAGCGGATCCTACAATGAGCAGTTCTTC.

This chain joins TRBV7-2 and TRBJ2-1, with D perhaps matching TRBD2 (5 bases). V was pared by 2 bases and J by 3 bases, with 11 bases between. From germline, CDR1 is SGHTA and CDR2 FQGNSA. The CDR3 covers 15 residues. CDR3 coding DNA: TGTGCCAGCAGCTTAAGTCTAGCTGACTACAATGAGCAGTTCTTC. It is translated as CASSLSLADYNEQFF.

This chain joins TRBV20-1 and TRBJ2-1; D gene ambiguous. Germline-derived CDR1 and CDR2 are DFQATT and SNEGSKA (reference sequence). The CDR3 runs 10 residues. V was pared by 4 bases and J by 12 bases, with 10 bases between. CDR3 coding DNA: TGCAGTGCTAAGGCAGGCGCGCAGTTCTTC. Translated, it gives CSAKAGAQFF.

The rearrangement links TRBV5-1 to TRBJ2-7; 7 bases align to TRBD2. The J segment lost 1 base and the V segment lost 0 bases, leaving 4 bases of the junction unmatched. Germline V CDR1 and CDR2: SGHRS, YFSETQ. The CDR3 covers 15 residues. The CDR3 sequence is CASSLDGGSSYEQYF. CDR3 nucleotides: TGCGCCAGCAGCTTGGATGGCGGGAGTTCCTACGAGCAGTACTTC.

The J gene is TRBJ2-3, the V gene TRBV7-2, with D tentatively TRBD2 (6 bases). Trimming removed 5 bases at V and 4 bases at J, with 13 bases between. This CDR3 is built from 14 residues. CDR1 and CDR2 from the germline V gene are SGHTA and FQGNSA. The CDR3 is CASSRLARADTQYF. The CDR3 DNA reads as TGTGCCAGCAGCCGGCTAGCGCGCGCAGATACGCAGTATTTT.

To note about this clone: Other DNA sequences of this sample code for an identical CDR3. V is TRBV5-1 and J is TRBJ1-1; TRBD1 might be the D (6 bases). Trimming left V 3 bases short and J 0 bases short, with 15 bases between. In germline, CDR1 is SGHRS, CDR2 YFSETQ. CDR3 length: 16 amino acids. The DNA of the CDR3 is TGCGCCAGCAGCTCGGGTCGGGGGGCCTTGAACACTGAAGCTTTCTTT. This codes for CASSSGRGALNTEAFF.